The entry below describes one T cell receptor (beta chain). Many counts were recorded for this clonotype. Its binding antigen is unknown. Base qualities are missing; no much larger clone stands one base away. This sample was included in a study of T-cell reconstitution after alpha-beta-depleted transplantation in children (dated by TCRdb to about 2016). Context from the whole study: Using TCR repertoire profiling, the study quantitatively followed how T-cell immune reconstitution unfolded in children after TCRalphabeta/CD19-depleted allogeneic hematopoietic cell transplantation. The full study reports these points: In some patients, the high TCRbeta diversity seen at day 60 was put down to recipient T cells and intrathymic progenitors that had survived conditioning. Over subsequent months, a decline in hyperexpanded clone frequencies was noted, and after one year, T-cell counts and TCRbeta diversity were mostly ascribed to newly produced T cells. The apparently early alphabetaT-cell count recovery about two months after transplant was reportedly dependent on only several hundred rapidly expanded clones derived from non-depleted graft cells.

The meaning of the sample's treatment or condition label: allogeneic hematopoietic cell transplantation with graft depleted of TCRalphabeta T cells and CD19 B cells. TCRalphabeta/CD19-depleted allogeneic hematopoietic cell grafts were given to the transplant recipients, all of whom were children. The CDR3 runs 13 residues from the cysteine to the phenylalanine. Of all the DNA, just the CDR3 is kept, 39 bases in frame from base 1. V is cut by 6 bases and J by 11 bases, and the space between the germline ends is 17 bases. The germline V gene supplies CDR1 MNHEY and CDR2 SVGAGI. Library construction relied on PCR. Instrument on record: Illumina HiSeq 2500. Molecular barcoding was employed in the preparation of TCR libraries, with unique molecular identifiers being used to normalize TCRbeta repertoire quantification. TCRdb handled the public reads itself, with Q25 trimming in fastp and clone calling in MiXCR, and kept productive beta chains. Under each unique CDR3 protein, matching rows form one entry showing the most common genes and DNA. Within this sample are some 80,000 distinct CDR3 sequences, with approximately 18% of them counted one time only. Approximately 51% of the sample is held by the ten biggest clonotypes.

This receptor was identified in a male patient between 2 and 15 years old who had a stem cell transplant for acute lymphoblastic leukemia, so the T cells may come from the graft donor. The chain couples TRBV6-5 to TRBJ1-3, and the D gene may be TRBD1, 6 bases matching. Sequencing was performed on PBMCs, mostly from graft donor cells, taken 360 days after TCRalphabeta/CD19-depleted stem cell transplant. This receptor has the CDR3 CASSPDPGDAIYF. The DNA sequence is as follows: TGTGCCAGCAGCCCCGATCCAGGGGACGCCATATATTTT.